These 24 T cell receptor beta chains originate from one sample sequenced in a study of beta chain features in type 1 diabetes. Expressed TCRB transcripts were sequenced because the entire RNA isolate underwent reverse transcription. Profiled with immunoSEQ multiplex PCR; TCRdb holds only in-frame clones, not every one. Seen here are some 400,000 clones, roughly 16% observed once, and the top ten hold about 0.019%. Sequencing input: naive CD4+ T cells from blood. The receptor source for this set is a woman aged 18-29 years in good health.

This clone has more than one count but fewer than ten. The chain couples TRBV28 to TRBJ1-2; D is unclear. CDR3 length equals 15 residues. The V end was cut by 1 base, the J end by 5 bases, with 14 bases between. Germline V gene data show CDR1 as MDHEN and CDR2 as SYDVKM. The CDR3 region is CASSLFLVSGYGYTF. For the CDR3, the DNA is TGTGCCAGCAGTTTATTTTTGGTCAGCGGGTATGGCTACACCTTC.

This clone occurred a few times. V and J are TRBV5-4 and TRBJ1-1; TRBD1 agrees at 9 bases. V lost 4 bases to trimming and J lost 5 bases; unmatched junction nucleotides: 3. The CDR3 is 13 amino acids. Germline CDR1 SGHNT, CDR2 YYREEE (reference sequence). Here the CDR3 reads CASSTGQGTEAFF. CDR3 DNA sequence: TGTGCCAGCAGCACCGGACAGGGGACTGAAGCTTTCTTT. Supplemented by reference TRBV5-4 and TRBJ1-1, the full variable domain reads ETGVTQSPTHLIKTRGQQVTLRCSSQSGHNTVSWYQQALGQGPQFIFQYYREEENGRGNFPPRFSGLQFPNYSSELNVNALELDDSALYLCASSTGQGTEAFFGQGTRLTVV.

V is TRBV15 and J is TRBJ1-5, with D hard to call. Trimming cost V 5 bases and J 3 bases, with 14 bases left between them. CDR1 is LNHNV, CDR2 YYDKDF, per germline (reference sequence). The CDR3 has 15 amino acids. The CDR3 spells CATSSNDGYNQPQHF. The CDR3 DNA reads as TGTGCCACCAGCTCAAATGACGGGTACAATCAGCCCCAGCATTTT.

This clone was found a few times. The sample contains more than one DNA sequence encoding this CDR3. The V call is TRBV30, the J call TRBJ1-2; D uncertain. Germline V lookup: CDR1 GTSNPN, CDR2 SVGIG (reference sequence). The CDR3 has 12 amino acids. With 0 bases removed from V and 4 bases from J, the gap between germline ends came to 6 bases. The CDR3 DNA sequence: TGTGCCTGGAGTGTACCCGGCTATGGCTACACCTTC. This sequence encodes CAWSVPGYGYTF.

This clone has just a few counts. The chain links TRBV2 to TRBJ1-4; 8 bases are shared with TRBD1. Germline CDR1 reads SNHLY; CDR2 reads FYNNEI. Losses at the gene ends were 4 bases for V and 3 bases for J; bases not matched to a gene: 4. CDR3 size: 15 residues. The CDR3 DNA sequence: TGTGCCAGCAGTGGATGGGGACAGGCTAATGAAAAACTGTTTTTT. Its protein product is CASSGWGQANEKLFF.

This clone was observed a few times. The chain is built from TRBV2 and TRBJ2-1; 10 bases fit TRBD2. Trimming took 5 bases from V and 8 from J; bases not matched to a gene: 9. Germline lookup yields CDR1 SNHLY and CDR2 FYNNEI. This CDR3 region has 15 residues. CDR3 residues: CASSLRLAGIDEQFF. The DNA for the CDR3 is TGTGCCAGCAGTCTACGACTAGCGGGTATAGATGAGCAGTTCTTC.

This clone was counted between two and nine times. The chain joins TRBV28 to TRBJ1-5; D is unresolved. This CDR3 region has 15 residues. Deletions cut 1 base from V and 5 bases from J, with 12 bases between. Germline values: CDR1 MDHEN, CDR2 SYDVKM. CDR3 residues: CASSLLETHDQPQHF. The DNA for the CDR3 is TGTGCCAGCAGTTTATTGGAGACTCACGATCAGCCCCAGCATTTT.

The chain couples TRBV25-1 to TRBJ2-3, with D maybe TRBD2 (5 bases). The CDR3 covers 13 residues. Deletions cut 2 bases from V and 10 bases from J, with 13 bases between. Germline V gene sequence: CDR1 MGHDK, CDR2 SYGVNS. The CDR3 bases are TGTGCCAGCAGTGAAATTAACCGGGATGCGCAGTATTTT. Its protein product is CASSEINRDAQYF.

The V call is TRBV30, the J call TRBJ2-1; possibly TRBD2 for D (5 bases). The CDR3 runs 14 residues. With 4 bases removed from V and 9 bases from J, the gap between germline ends came to 19 bases. Germline V gives CDR1 GTSNPN, CDR2 SVGIG (reference sequence). CDR3 bases: TGTGCCTGGACGCGCGGGTCTTGGGTGGGTGAGCAGTTCTTC. Its protein product is CAWTRGSWVGEQFF. Complete variable domain (other parts from reference TRBV30 and TRBJ2-1): SQTIHQWPATLVQPVGSPLSLECTVEGTSNPNLYWYRQAAGRGLQLLFYSVGIGQISSEVPQNLSASRPQDRQFILSSKKLLLSDSGFYLCAWTRGSWVGEQFFGPGTRLTVL.

This clone has more than one count but fewer than ten. The chain is built from TRBV2 and TRBJ2-1; no clear D gene. Germline V lookup: CDR1 SNHLY, CDR2 FYNNEI. CDR3 length: 11 amino acids. V was shortened by 7 bases and J by 5 bases, with 6 bases between the two germline ends. CDR3 coding DNA: TGTGCCAGCAACCTACACAATGAGCAGTTCTTC. Translation: CASNLHNEQFF.

The V and J genes are TRBV4-1 and TRBJ2-1, with 9 nucleotides matching TRBD2. Per the germline V gene, CDR1 is MGHRA and CDR2 is YSYEKL. With V trimmed by 4 bases and J by 0 bases, 7 bases remained unmatched. The CDR3 is 17 residues long. CDR3 amino acids: CASSRGLAQSSYNEQFF. CDR3 in DNA: TGCGCCAGCAGCCGGGGACTAGCCCAGAGCTCCTACAATGAGCAGTTCTTC.

This clone appeared a few times. The rearrangement uses TRBV5-1 and TRBJ1-5; D gene unclear. The CDR3 totals 14 residues. The V end lost 5 bases, the J end lost 1 base, and 10 bases lay between the germline ends. Germline V lookup: CDR1 SGHRS, CDR2 YFSETQ. This chain's CDR3 is CASSSDTSNQPQHF. DNA for the CDR3: TGCGCCAGCAGTTCCGACACGAGCAATCAGCCCCAGCATTTT.

This clone was seen a handful of times. The rearrangement joins TRBV7-2 to TRBJ1-2, with a possible D match to TRBD1 (6 bases). Trimming cost V 5 bases and J 4 bases, with 11 bases left between them. The CDR3 is 13 residues long. Germline CDR1 is SGHTA and CDR2 is FQGNSA. CDR3 residues: CASSQDSSYGYTF. CDR3 sequence (DNA): TGTGCCAGCAGCCAGGACAGTAGCTATGGCTACACCTTC.

This clone showed up just a few times. The chain employs TRBV5-4 and TRBJ2-7, with 13 bases lining up with TRBD2. V shed 4 bases, J shed 7 bases, and the junction held 8 bases outside the gene matches. The germline gives CDR1 SGHNT, CDR2 YYREEE (reference sequence). CDR3 size: 15 residues. Written as DNA, the CDR3 is TGTGCCAGCAGCCCACTAGCGGGAGGGCCAGGAGAGCAGTACTTC. It codes for CASSPLAGGPGEQYF.

The V and J genes are TRBV6-4 and TRBJ2-7; a possible D gene is TRBD1 (6 bases). The germline V gene encodes CDR1 MRHNA and CDR2 SNTAGT. This CDR3 is built from 12 residues. Trimming left V 6 bases short and J 6 bases short, with 12 bases between. CDR3 sequence reads: CASSQGSREQYF. DNA of the CDR3: TGTGCCAGCAGCCAGGGGTCGCGCGAGCAGTACTTC.

This rearrangement joins TRBV28 to TRBJ2-7; TRBD2 might be the D (6 bases). The V end lost 8 bases, the J end lost 3 bases, and 20 bases lay between the germline ends. In germline, CDR1 is MDHEN, CDR2 SYDVKM. This CDR3 contains 15 residues. The CDR3 reads CASVSTGLGGYEQYF. In DNA form, the CDR3 reads TGTGCCAGCGTCAGTACAGGATTGGGGGGCTACGAGCAGTACTTC.

The gene calls are TRBV6-1 and TRBJ1-2; 7 bases align to TRBD1. Germline-derived CDR1 and CDR2 are MNHNS and SASEGT. V was clipped by 0 bases and J by 4 bases; unmatched bases: 11. The CDR3 consists of 17 residues. CDR3 protein: CASSEAQGVGQRYGYTF. The CDR3 DNA is TGTGCCAGCAGTGAAGCGCAGGGCGTGGGACAGCGCTATGGCTACACCTTC.

The CDR3 here is CASSVGRSGKSYEQYF. CDR3 DNA sequence: TGTGCCAGCAGCGTAGGGCGAAGCGGGAAGTCCTACGAGCAGTACTTC. The gene calls are TRBV9 and TRBJ2-7; 7 positions agree with TRBD2. With V trimmed by 0 bases and J by 1 base, 7 bases remained unmatched. This CDR3 has 16 residues. CDR1 is SGDLS and CDR2 is YYNGEE in the germline V gene.

This clone showed up just a few times. The chain links TRBV9 to TRBJ2-2; 8 bases are shared with TRBD1. The CDR3 extends over 12 amino acids. Germline loops: CDR1 SGDLS, CDR2 YYNGEE. The V segment lost 0 bases and the J segment 15 bases; nucleotides outside the gene matches: 4. The CDR3 nucleotides read TGTGCCAGCAGCGTAGGACAGGGGAAGATGTTTTTT. Protein sequence: CASSVGQGKMFF.

This rearrangement joins TRBV5-1 to TRBJ2-3; 9 bases map to TRBD1. The CDR3 loop spans 14 amino acids. The germline CDR1 and CDR2 sequences are SGHRS and YFSETQ. After removal of 3 bases from V and 3 bases from J, the junction contained 2 bases not matched to a gene. DNA for the CDR3: TGCGCCAGCAGCTCACAGGGGGCAACAGATACGCAGTATTTT. It specifies CASSSQGATDTQYF.

The chain combines TRBV5-4 with TRBJ2-7; 7 bases fit TRBD1. Germline loops: CDR1 SGHNT, CDR2 YYREEE (reference sequence). The CDR3 has 15 residues. The trim removed 0 bases at V and 2 bases at J, leaving 5 bases unmatched. The CDR3 DNA sequence: TGTGCCAGCAGCTTGGGGCAGGGGGTTCCCTACGAGCAGTACTTC. It translates to CASSLGQGVPYEQYF. Drawing the rest from reference TRBV5-4 and TRBJ2-7, the complete variable domain is ETGVTQSPTHLIKTRGQQVTLRCSSQSGHNTVSWYQQALGQGPQFIFQYYREEENGRGNFPPRFSGLQFPNYSSELNVNALELDDSALYLCASSLGQGVPYEQYFGPGTRLTVT.

V is TRBV6-5 and J is TRBJ2-3; 10 nucleotides agree with TRBD2. The germline CDR1 and CDR2 sequences are MNHEY and SVGAGI. J gave up 1 base and V 7 bases, and 5 bases lay outside the gene matches. The length of the CDR3 is 15 residues. The CDR3 region is CASKHGTSGTDTQYF. The DNA of the CDR3 is TGTGCCAGCAAACACGGGACTAGCGGCACAGATACGCAGTATTTT.

This clone appeared a few times. This chain connects TRBV29-1 to TRBJ2-7; the D gene is possibly TRBD2 (6 bases). Trimming removed 7 bases at V and 4 bases at J, with 11 bases between. The CDR3 is 11 amino acids. Germline CDR1 is SQVTM and CDR2 is ANQGSEA. DNA for the CDR3: TGCAGCGGAGTGGCGGGGTACGAGCAGTACTTC. Residues: CSGVAGYEQYF.

The chain joins TRBV7-9 to TRBJ2-3, with 7 bases identical to TRBD2. Germline assignment: CDR1 SEHNR and CDR2 FQNEAQ (reference sequence). The CDR3 length is 17 residues. J lost 1 base, V lost 2 bases, and 9 bases had no gene match. The CDR3 DNA sequence: TGTGCCAGCAGCTTAACTGTGGGAGGGCTGGGCACAGATACGCAGTATTTT. Translation gives CASSLTVGGLGTDTQYF.